One and the same sample provided the 29 T cell receptor beta chains below, sequenced in a study of CD8 T cells in ankylosing spondylitis. Whole-study findings and limits: A TCR beta motif made of eight highly homologous variants seemed typical of ankylosing spondylitis blood.

Their target antigens are unknown. One entry per CDR3 protein results from TCRdb running MiXCR on the 5' RACE reads. The data hold around 540,000 distinct CDR3 sequences, with roughly 12% observed a single time. Sequencing was done on a sample of blood, either unsorted or a sorted T cell fraction (not recorded which). These receptor sequences come from a male donor with ankylosing spondylitis.

A remark on this clonotype: This clone may be a read error of a much larger clone one base away. This chain joins TRBV5-1 and TRBJ1-2, with a weak D call TRBD1 (6 bases). In germline, CDR1 is SGHRS, CDR2 YFSETQ. The V end lost 2 bases, the J end lost 10 bases, and 15 bases lay between the germline ends. This CDR3 spans 13 amino acids. Here the CDR3 reads CASSFRGESVYTF. CDR3 DNA sequence: TGCGCCAGCAGCTTCAGGGGAGAGTCTGTCTACACCTTC.

The table lists this clonotype with a few counts. This chain links TRBV7-2 with TRBJ1-6; 8 nucleotides line up with TRBD1. CDR1 and CDR2 (germline): SGHTA, FQGNSA. V lost 5 bases, J lost 8 bases, and 5 bases stayed unmatched. CDR3 length: 14 amino acids. The CDR3 DNA is TGTGCCAGCAGCCTCTCAGGGGGCGATTCACCCCTCCACTTT. Translated: CASSLSGGDSPLHF.

CDR3 loop: CAISRTGETEAFF. CDR3 DNA sequence: TGTGCCATCAGTCGTACAGGGGAAACTGAAGCTTTCTTT. V and J are TRBV10-3 and TRBJ1-1; 7 bases map to TRBD1. Germline V gene lookup returns CDR1 ENHRY and CDR2 SYGVKD. The CDR3 loop spans 13 amino acids. V was clipped by 5 bases and J by 5 bases; unmatched bases: 5.

This clonotype was found a few times. The rearrangement joins TRBV6-5 to TRBJ2-1; D gene unclear. CDR3 length equals 15 residues. Trimming left V 1 base short and J 1 base short, with 8 bases between. Germline CDR1 MNHEY, CDR2 SVGAGI. The chain's CDR3 is CASSYFAGSYNEQFF. Here the CDR3 DNA reads TGTGCCAGCAGTTACTTCGCAGGTTCCTACAATGAGCAGTTCTTC.

This clonotype was seen a handful of times. The chain has TRBV20-1 and TRBJ1-5; no firm D call. CDR1 is DFQATT and CDR2 is SNEGSKA in the germline V gene (reference sequence). Trimming removed 3 bases from V and 9 bases from J, with 12 bases in between. The CDR3 has 12 residues. This chain's CDR3 is CSARTLSGPQHF. Here the CDR3 DNA reads TGCAGTGCTAGGACGCTCTCCGGGCCCCAGCATTTT.

This clonotype has a handful of counts. The chain employs TRBV6-1 and TRBJ1-5; 7 bases fit TRBD1. In germline, CDR1 is MNHNS, CDR2 SASEGT. This CDR3 contains 15 residues. V dropped 6 bases and J dropped 0; count of bases not matched to a gene: 5. The CDR3 sequence is CASSRTGDSNQPQHF. DNA for the CDR3: TGTGCCAGCAGCCGGACAGGCGATAGCAATCAGCCCCAGCATTTT.

This clonotype was seen a handful of times. This rearrangement joins TRBV5-1 to TRBJ2-5, with 9 positions matching TRBD2. CDR1 is SGHRS and CDR2 is YFSETQ in the germline V gene. The CDR3 contains 16 residues. The V and J ends lost 4 bases and 3 bases, in that order; junction bases with no gene match: 10. CDR3 in amino acids: CASSPGLAKGEETQYF. CDR3 DNA: TGCGCCAGCAGCCCCGGACTAGCGAAGGGTGAAGAGACCCAGTACTTC.

The sample holds a few counts of this clonotype. The V call is TRBV4-1, the J call TRBJ1-2; D gene ambiguous. CDR3 length: 14 amino acids. Trimming removed 1 base at V and 0 bases at J, with 6 bases between. Looked up from germline, CDR1 is MGHRA and CDR2 is YSYEKL. The CDR3 nucleotides are TGCGCCAGCAGCCAAGTAGATTCTAACTATGGCTACACCTTC. Protein product: CASSQVDSNYGYTF.

The table lists this clonotype with a few counts. The rearrangement joins TRBV7-9 to TRBJ2-1; maybe TRBD2 (5 bases). The V gene lost 2 bases and the J gene lost 3 bases, with 11 bases spanning the gap. Germline V gene sequence: CDR1 SEHNR, CDR2 FQNEAQ (reference sequence). This CDR3 is 15 amino acids long. The CDR3 region has the DNA TGTGCCAGCAGCTTACTAAGCGGTTACTACAATGAGCAGTTCTTC. Protein product: CASSLLSGYYNEQFF.

There are a few counts of this clonotype. The gene calls are TRBV29-1 and TRBJ1-1, with a possible D match to TRBD1 (5 bases). Germline CDR1 reads SQVTM; CDR2 reads ANQGSEA. The CDR3 is made up of 13 amino acids. V gave up 2 bases and J gave up 4 bases, with 11 bases separating them. The CDR3 DNA is TGCAGCGTTGAAAAGGGTAGGGGCACTGAAGCTTTCTTT. It encodes CSVEKGRGTEAFF.

This clonotype was seen more than once but under ten times. The rearrangement links TRBV20-1 to TRBJ2-1, with D possibly matching TRBD2 (5 bases). V was shortened by 1 base and J by 4 bases, with 11 bases between the two germline ends. From germline, CDR1 is DFQATT and CDR2 SNEGSKA (reference sequence). CDR3 size: 14 residues. The chain's CDR3 is CSARALAAYNEQFF. CDR3 DNA: TGCAGTGCTAGAGCTCTAGCAGCATACAATGAGCAGTTCTTC.

This clonotype was observed a handful of times. The V and J genes are TRBV20-1 and TRBJ2-7; 10 bases line up with TRBD2. This CDR3 is built from 15 residues. Trimming at V came to 1 base and at J to 4 bases, leaving 7 bases not matched to a gene. Germline V gene lookup returns CDR1 DFQATT and CDR2 SNEGSKA (reference sequence). Here the CDR3 DNA reads TGCAGTGCTAGAGGTCAAGGACTAGCGGTATACGAGCAGTACTTC. Translation: CSARGQGLAVYEQYF.

The chain uses TRBV7-9 and TRBJ2-1; unclear D gene. V was shortened by 4 bases and J by 8 bases, with 12 bases between the two germline ends. The CDR3 has 13 amino acids. In germline, CDR1 is SEHNR, CDR2 FQNEAQ (reference sequence). The CDR3 protein is CASSSPFTDEQFF. The DNA of the CDR3 is TGTGCCAGCAGCTCCCCCTTTACAGATGAGCAGTTCTTC.

This clonotype was recorded a few times. The genes are TRBV11-2 and TRBJ1-2; 11 bases match TRBD1. The CDR3 has 15 amino acids. After removal of 5 bases from V and 7 bases from J, the junction contained 9 bases not matched to a gene. Per germline, CDR1 SGHAT and CDR2 FQNNGV. The CDR3 region has the DNA TGTGCCAGCAGCCTCTTAGGACAGGGGGCAGGTGGCTACACCTTC. It specifies CASSLLGQGAGGYTF. Complete variable domain (other parts from reference TRBV11-2 and TRBJ1-2): EAGVAQSPRYKIIEKRQSVAFWCNPISGHATLYWYQQILGQGPKLLIQFQNNGVVDDSQLPKDRFSAERLKGVDSTLKIQPAKLEDSAVYLCASSLLGQGAGGYTFGSGTRLTVV.

This sequence joins TRBV19 and TRBJ2-7; no clear D. Trimming took off 5 bases at V and 1 base at J, with 15 bases between the two ends. This CDR3 has 15 residues. Germline CDR1 reads LNHDA; CDR2 reads SQIVND (reference sequence). CDR3 amino acids: CASSSEYGFSYEQYF. Written as DNA, the CDR3 is TGTGCCAGTAGTTCGGAGTACGGGTTTTCCTACGAGCAGTACTTC.

This clonotype was seen only once. The V and J genes are TRBV12-3 or TRBV12-4 and TRBJ2-7, with 11 bases fitting TRBD2. The J segment lost 4 bases and the V segment lost 1 base, leaving 12 bases of the junction unmatched. CDR3 length: 18 residues. The CDR3 DNA follows: TGTGCCAGCAGTTTAGGGACCGCAGCCGGGACTAGCGGTTACGAGCAGTACGTC. Translating gives CASSLGTAAGTSGYEQYV.

The chain uses TRBV15 and TRBJ1-3, with a weak D call TRBD1 (5 bases). The CDR3 has 16 residues. Germline CDR1 LNHNV, CDR2 YYDKDF (reference sequence). V gave up 2 bases and J gave up 4 bases, with 15 bases separating them. The CDR3 sequence: CATSRPPPGSGNTIYF. The CDR3, as DNA: TGTGCCACCAGCAGACCCCCCCCAGGGAGCGGAAACACCATATATTTT.

The chain is built from TRBV14 and TRBJ2-1; tentative D call: TRBD2 (6 bases). The CDR3 consists of 14 residues. Germline loops: CDR1 SGHDN, CDR2 FVKESK. The ends were cut back, 4 bases at V and 8 bases at J, with 15 bases in the middle. CDR3 nucleotides: TGTGCCAGCAGCCCCCTAGCGCCGGGGGATGAGCAGTTCTTC. Its protein is CASSPLAPGDEQFF.

The sample holds a few counts of this clonotype. The rearrangement uses TRBV9 and TRBJ2-7; D gene ambiguous. The V end was cut by 3 bases, the J end by 7 bases, with 17 bases between. Per the germline V gene, CDR1 is SGDLS and CDR2 is YYNGEE. The CDR3 consists of 14 residues. CDR3 DNA sequence: TGTGCCAGCAGCGCGACGACGGCGGTCAGGGAGCAGTACTTC. It specifies CASSATTAVREQYF. Supplemented by reference TRBV9 and TRBJ2-7, the full variable domain reads DSGVTQTPKHLITATGQRVTLRCSPRSGDLSVYWYQQSLDQGLQFLIQYYNGEERAKGNILERFSAQQFPDLHSELNLSSLELGDSALYFCASSATTAVREQYFGPGTRLTVT.

There are a few counts of this clonotype. The chain couples TRBV20-1 to TRBJ1-1, with D perhaps TRBD1 (5 bases). The CDR3 totals 13 residues. Germline values: CDR1 DFQATT, CDR2 SNEGSKA (reference sequence). Trimming stripped 6 bases from V and 3 bases from J, with 14 bases between. For the CDR3, the DNA is TGCAGTGCGCAGGGTAGCGGGGACACTGAAGCTTTCTTT. Its protein is CSAQGSGDTEAFF.

This clonotype came up a few times. The chain links TRBV3-1 to TRBJ2-3, with 9 bases lining up with TRBD2. CDR1 and CDR2 (germline): LGHDT, YNNKEL (reference sequence). This CDR3 has 19 residues. After removal of 5 bases from V and 0 bases from J, the junction contained 15 bases not matched to a gene. The CDR3 region has the DNA TGTGCCAGCAGCTCCAGGGGTGATAGCGGGAGCGACAGCACAGATACGCAGTATTTT. Amino acids: CASSSRGDSGSDSTDTQYF.

This clonotype has a handful of counts. The gene calls are TRBV3-1 and TRBJ2-1; 8 nucleotides align to TRBD2. The CDR3 has 15 residues. Trimming cost V 3 bases and J 4 bases; bases outside gene matches: 5. The germline V gene has CDR1 LGHDT and CDR2 YNNKEL (reference sequence). The CDR3 here is CASSQAGTRYNEQFF. Written as DNA, the CDR3 is TGTGCCAGCAGCCAGGCCGGGACTAGATACAATGAGCAGTTCTTC.

In this sample, this clonotype turned up a few times. The final CDR3 position lacks the conserved phenylalanine or tryptophan, pointing to a likely read error. In DNA form, the CDR3 reads TGTGCCAGCAGCTTAGTGGGACACCAGCCCCAGCATTTG. Encoded protein: CASSLVGHQPQHL. This sequence joins TRBV7-9 and TRBJ1-5; TRBD1 is a possible D gene (6 bases). The CDR3 covers 13 residues. Germline V gene data show CDR1 as SEHNR and CDR2 as FQNEAQ (reference sequence). V was shortened by 1 base and J by 7 bases, with 8 bases between the two germline ends.

The V call is TRBV11-2, the J call TRBJ2-7; 9 bases align to TRBD1. Germline V gene data show CDR1 as SGHAT and CDR2 as FQNNGV. The V and J ends lost 2 bases and 3 bases, in that order; junction bases with no gene match: 11. This CDR3 is 17 amino acids long. CDR3 region: CASSLNPGGGQGYEQYF. The CDR3, as DNA: TGTGCCAGCAGCTTAAACCCCGGTGGGGGACAGGGCTACGAGCAGTACTTC.

This clonotype has at least ten counts. This sequence joins TRBV5-1 and TRBJ1-4; D is perhaps TRBD1 (5 bases). This CDR3 region has 15 residues. With 2 bases removed from V and 8 bases from J, the gap between germline ends came to 16 bases. Germline V gene lookup returns CDR1 SGHRS and CDR2 YFSETQ. The CDR3, as DNA: TGCGCCAGCAGCTTAGTAGGGACCGGGGCCGAAAAACTGTTTTTT. This translates into CASSLVGTGAEKLFF.

There are a few counts of this clonotype. The genes are TRBV10-2 and TRBJ1-2; no clear D gene. V lost 6 bases, J lost 2 bases, and 4 bases lay in between. The germline V gene encodes CDR1 WSHSY and CDR2 SAAADI. The CDR3 consists of 11 residues. CDR3 DNA sequence: TGCGCCAGCAGGATCAACTATGGCTACACCTTC. Translated, it gives CASRINYGYTF.

The CDR3 nucleotides are TGTGCCAGCAGCTTAGACAGCGGGAGGGCCTACGAGCAGTACTTC. It translates to CASSLDSGRAYEQYF. The chain employs TRBV11-2 and TRBJ2-7, with 10 bases fitting TRBD2. CDR3 length equals 15 residues. Trimming cost V 0 bases and J 2 bases; bases outside gene matches: 1. Germline V lookup: CDR1 SGHAT, CDR2 FQNNGV.

This clonotype came up a few times. The rearrangement uses TRBV15 and TRBJ1-6; D remains ambiguous. The CDR3 loop spans 15 amino acids. Trimming removed 4 bases from V and 5 bases from J, with 12 bases in between. Germline lookup yields CDR1 LNHNV and CDR2 YYDKDF (reference sequence). In DNA, the CDR3 is TGTGCCACCAGCACCCAACGCGGGGATAATTCACCCCTCCACTTT. Encoded protein: CATSTQRGDNSPLHF.

This clonotype was observed at least ten times. The chain uses TRBV12-3 or TRBV12-4 and TRBJ1-1; no firm D call. The CDR3 is 12 residues long. V lost 6 bases and J lost 0, with 5 bases in between. Written as DNA, the CDR3 is TGTGCCAGCAGAGGCATGAACACTGAAGCTTTCTTT. Residues: CASRGMNTEAFF.